This is a list of T cell receptor beta chains from one sample in a study of technical replicates of blood from a few donors. TCRdb's table, derived via immunoSEQ multiplex PCR, lists solely in-frame clones and lacks some. The profile shows tens of thousands of clones, 75% to 95% of them singletons. Source material: PBMCs. The receptors were gathered from a human donor in good health. Some clones in this sample may be carry-over from other donors' samples. CDR3s include the opening cysteine and the closing phenylalanine or tryptophan. D genes are given only for firm matches. The size entry is marked missing in some rows and otherwise reads once, few, many or a size class.

TRBV5-1	TRBD1	TRBJ2-7	once	TGCGCCAGCAGCCCTTGGACAGGCGAAAGCTCCTACGAGCAGTACTTC	CASSPWTGESSYEQYF
TRBV7-2	NA	TRBJ2-5	once	TGTGCCAGCAGCTTATTCGGGACAAACAACCAAGAGACCCAGTACTTC	CASSLFGTNNQETQYF
TRBV9	NA	TRBJ2-3	NA	TGTGCCAGCAGCGCAGTAGACAGGTCGGGAGGTACGCAGTATTTT	CASSAVDRSGGTQYF
TRBV21-1	NA	TRBJ2-7	NA	TGTGCCAGCAGCTATCGGGACAGCGACTACGAGCAGTACTTC	CASSYRDSDYEQYF
TRBV10-3	NA	TRBJ2-7	NA	TGTGCCATCAGTGAGACAGGGTCCTACGAGCAGTACTTC	CAISETGSYEQYF
TRBV9	NA	TRBJ2-3	once	TGTGCCAGCAGCGTACGGAGTTATCCAGATACGCAGTATTTT	CASSVRSYPDTQYF
TRBV10-3	NA	TRBJ2-1	NA	TGTGCCATCAGTGATTGGCAAAGGGGTAATAATGAGCAGTTCTTC	CAISDWQRGNNEQFF
TRBV27	TRBD2	TRBJ2-1	NA	TGTGCCAGCACCCCGCCCGGGGGGGCAAGGAATGAGCAGTTCTTC	CASTPPGGARNEQFF
TRBV4-3	NA	TRBJ1-1	NA	TGCGCCAGCAGCCAAGTGGGTGGAGCAGGGAGGACTGAAGCTTTCTTT	CASSQVGGAGRTEAFF
TRBV18	TRBD1	TRBJ1-2	few	TGTGCCAGCTCACCACCGGGACAGGGGAGGGGTGGCTACACCTTC	CASSPPGQGRGGYTF
TRBV7-8	NA	TRBJ2-2	NA	TGTGCCAGCAGCTTAGTATTCGGGGAGCTGTTTTTT	CASSLVFGELFF
TRBV30	NA	TRBJ2-3	NA	TGTGCCTGGAGTAGGGGCAGAAGCACAGATACGCAGTATTTT	CAWSRGRSTDTQYF
TRBV14	NA	TRBJ1-2	NA	TGTGCCAGCAGCCAAGGGTTCGGGGTCCGGTATGGCTACACCTTC	CASSQGFGVRYGYTF
TRBV7-6	TRBD2	TRBJ2-5	NA	TGTGCCAGCAGCCAGAGGACTAGGTTAGAGACCCAGTACTTC	CASSQRTRLETQYF
TRBV12-5	NA	TRBJ1-5	NA	TGTGCTAGTGATGCGTCAGGTTCACAGCCCCAGCATTTT	CASDASGSQPQHF
TRBV6-6	TRBD2	TRBJ2-1	NA	TGTGCCAGCAGCCTTTTCGGACTAGTGGAGCAGTTCTTC	CASSLFGLVEQFF
TRBV15	TRBD2	TRBJ2-1	NA	TGTGCCACCAGCGGACCACTAGCGACCTTCGGCGATGAGCAGTTCTTC	CATSGPLATFGDEQFF
TRBV5-1	TRBD1	TRBJ1-6	NA	TGCGCCAGCAGCCCCGCAGGGGGGTATTCACCCCTCCACTTT	CASSPAGGYSPLHF
TRBV30	NA	TRBJ1-3	NA	TGTGCCTGGAGTAGAACCGCCGGGGACTCTGGAAACACCATATATTTT	CAWSRTAGDSGNTIYF
TRBV10-3	TRBD1	TRBJ2-7	NA	TGTGCCATCAGCCGGGACAGGAGCTACGAGCAGTACTTC	CAISRDRSYEQYF
TRBV4-3	NA	TRBJ1-1	NA	TGCGCCAGCAGCCAAGAGGGACTGTCGAACACTGAAGCTTTCTTT	CASSQEGLSNTEAFF
TRBV7-2	TRBD1	TRBJ1-2	NA	TGTGCCAGCAGCATTACCGGGACAGGGGTCTCTTACTATGGCTACACCTTC	CASSITGTGVSYYGYTF
TRBV7-2	TRBD1	TRBJ2-1	many	TGTGCCAGCAGCTCCCCCATTGGGAGACAGGGGTTGAGAGATGAGCAGTTCTTC	CASSSPIGRQGLRDEQFF
TRBV6-5	TRBD1	TRBJ1-1	NA	TGTGCCAGCAGCTCCGACAGGGGTACTGAAGCTTTCTTT	CASSSDRGTEAFF
TRBV5-4	TRBD1	TRBJ2-5	NA	TGTGCCAGCAGCTTCGACAGGGGGCGCTTAGAGACCCAGTACTTC	CASSFDRGRLETQYF
TRBV11-3	NA	TRBJ2-6	NA	TGTGCCAGCAGCTCCCAGGGTACCGGGGCCAACGTCCTGACTTTC	CASSSQGTGANVLTF
TRBV4-3	NA	TRBJ2-7	NA	TGCGCCAGCAGCCAAGATACTAGCTACGAGCAGTACTTC	CASSQDTSYEQYF
TRBV25-1	TRBD1	TRBJ2-1	NA	TGTGCCAGCAGTTCTTGGGGGACAGGGGGCGGGGAGCAGTTCTTC	CASSSWGTGGGEQFF
TRBV7-9	TRBD2	TRBJ2-5	NA	TGTGCCAGCAGCTTAACTAGCGAAGAGACCCAGTACTTC	CASSLTSEETQYF
TRBV5-1	TRBD2	TRBJ2-1	NA	TGCGCCAGCAGCTTATCCGGGGGGTACAATGAGCAGTTCTTC	CASSLSGGYNEQFF
TRBV11-3	TRBD2	TRBJ2-7	NA	TGTGCCAGCAGCTTACCCTCCTTAGCGGGTCCGACCTACGAGCAGTACTTC	CASSLPSLAGPTYEQYF
TRBV4-3	NA	TRBJ2-5	NA	TGCGCCAGCAGCCAAGAGATAGCCAAGACCCAGTACTTC	CASSQEIAKTQYF
TRBV9	TRBD1	TRBJ2-1	NA	TGTGCCAGCAGCGTGTCAGGGGGATTCGGCAATGAGCAGTTCTTC	CASSVSGGFGNEQFF
TRBV13	NA	TRBJ2-1	few	TGTGCCAGCAGCTTAGAGGGGGGGTCGGAGGGGTCCTACAATGAGCAGTTCTTC	CASSLEGGSEGSYNEQFF
TRBV4-1	TRBD1	TRBJ1-2	once	TGCGCCAGCAGCCAAGAACGGGGAAGGTTCGGGAGGGACAGTCACTATGGCTACACCTTC	CASSQERGRFGRDSHYGYTF
TRBV7-8	TRBD2	TRBJ2-7	NA	TGTGCCAGCAGCTTATTGCTACTAGCGGGAGCCGAGCAGTACTTC	CASSLLLLAGAEQYF
TRBV2	NA	TRBJ2-1	NA	TGTGCCAGCAGCCAGCGGGTACAAGTTTCCAATGAGCAGTTCTTC	CASSQRVQVSNEQFF
TRBV30	NA	TRBJ2-6	NA	TGTGCCTGGAGTGGTAACTCTGGGGCCAACGTCCTGACTTTC	CAWSGNSGANVLTF
TRBV5-6	TRBD1	TRBJ1-6	few	TGTGCCAGCAGACCTACGACAGGGAAGTACTCACCCCTCCACTTT	CASRPTTGKYSPLHF
TRBV5-5	NA	TRBJ1-2	NA	TGTGCCAGCAGCCTCTCGTCTACCTATGGCTACACCTTC	CASSLSSTYGYTF
TRBV5-1	NA	TRBJ1-5	NA	TGCGCCAGCAGCTGGGACTTGAATCAGCCCCAGCATTTT	CASSWDLNQPQHF
TRBV2	NA	TRBJ2-7	NA	TGTGCCAGCACCCCCCGGAGCGCAGAATACGAGCAGTACTTC	CASTPRSAEYEQYF
TRBV10-3	TRBD2	TRBJ2-1	once	TGTGCCGTGGGACTAGCGGGAGGGAATGAGCAGTTCTTC	CAVGLAGGNEQFF
TRBV27	TRBD2	TRBJ2-7	NA	TGTGCCAGCAGTACCACTAGCGGGAGGTATCAGCAGTACTTC	CASSTTSGRYQQYF
TRBV21-1	NA	TRBJ2-6	NA	TGTGCCAGCAACCAGGTCTCTGGGGCCAACGTCCTGACTTTC	CASNQVSGANVLTF
TRBV7-9	TRBD1	TRBJ1-1	NA	TGTGCCGGGGACAGGGGAGGGAACACTGAAGCTTTCTTT	CAGDRGGNTEAFF
TRBV19	NA	TRBJ1-4	once	TGTGCCAGTAGTCGACTCGTCGGGGAAAAACTGTTTTTT	CASSRLVGEKLFF
TRBV6-4	TRBD2	TRBJ2-3	NA	TGTGCCAGCAGTGACCTGACTAGCGGGGATCTGGATACGCAGTATTTT	CASSDLTSGDLDTQYF
TRBV5-4	TRBD1	TRBJ2-2	NA	TGTGCCAGCAGCTTATACAGGGGTGGCACCGGGGAGCTGTTTTTT	CASSLYRGGTGELFF
TRBV5-5	NA	TRBJ2-7	NA	TGTGCCAGCAGCTTGGTGCAGGGGTTAAGCTACGAGCAGTACTTC	CASSLVQGLSYEQYF
TRBV18	NA	TRBJ1-3	NA	TGTGCCAGCTCACCACCGTCGAAACAGATCTCTGGAAACACCATATATTTT	CASSPPSKQISGNTIYF
TRBV7-2	NA	TRBJ2-7	NA	TGTGCCAGCAGCGCGCAAGCCGCTTCCGGGCAGTACTTC	CASSAQAASGQYF
TRBV7-6	NA	TRBJ2-5	NA	TGTGCCAGCAGCGCAACAGGGCGCCAAGAGACCCAGTACTTC	CASSATGRQETQYF
TRBV6-6	TRBD1	TRBJ1-1	NA	TGTGCCAGCAGTCCCAGGGACAGAAACACTGAAGCTTTCTTT	CASSPRDRNTEAFF
TRBV7-8	NA	TRBJ1-3	once	TGTGCCAGCAGCTTAGGGGCAGCAGGAAACACCATATATTTT	CASSLGAAGNTIYF
TRBV7-9	NA	TRBJ2-7	NA	TGTGCCAGCAGCTTACTAATGATGGAGCAGTACTTC	CASSLLMMEQYF
TRBV5-1	TRBD1	TRBJ2-6	once	TGCGCCAGCAGCCCAAAGACAGGGGCCGCCAACGTCCTGACTTTC	CASSPKTGAANVLTF
TRBV7-8	TRBD2	TRBJ2-5	NA	TGTGCCAGCAGCTTCGGGAGGGTTAGGTGGGGGGAGACCCAGTACTTC	CASSFGRVRWGETQYF